The source of this T cell receptor (beta chain) is a study of blood T cell repertoires in COVID-19. About the study: T cells, B-cell-depleted T cells, or PBMCs supplied cDNA or gDNA.

V was shortened by 1 base and J by 0 bases, with 7 bases between the two germline ends. Germline CDR1 reads MGHRA; CDR2 reads YSYEKL. The CDR3 is made up of 15 amino acids. As processed by the authors: Amplifying reference gene primers gave estimates of nucleated cell counts. Method: immunoSEQ multiplex PCR; TCRdb's copy keeps in-frame clones and lacks some. For V, J and clone size, that table is used; D and trimming come from the DNA. The sample has 200,000 to 250,000 clones, approximately 80% seen once. This sequence joins TRBV4-1 and TRBJ2-1; D is uncertain. The sequence was collected from a woman aged 60-75 years with active or convalescent COVID-19. The sample was peripheral blood. The CDR3 reads CASSQVDGSYNEQFF. The CDR3, as DNA: TGCGCCAGCAGCCAAGTAGATGGCTCCTACAATGAGCAGTTCTTC.